This T cell receptor (beta chain) was captured in a study of spatial heterogeneity in lung cancer. V was trimmed by 4 bases and J by 3 bases, leaving 9 bases between them. The CDR3 loop spans 13 amino acids. Germline-derived CDR1 and CDR2 are ENHRY and SYGVKD. This clonotype has at least ten counts. The time point was: sample taken at primary tumor resection. No cells were sorted before sequencing. The whole RNA sequenced was extracted from tumor, nontumor lung or frozen PBMC. TCRdb ran MiXCR on the 5' RACE reads and lists one entry per CDR3 protein. The top ten hold roughly 36% of the sample, which has tens of thousands of distinct CDR3 sequences, 3.5% to 5.5% seen once.

The sample was PBMCs, taken at surgery. The chain carries TRBV10-3 and TRBJ2-5; D may correspond to TRBD1 or TRBD2 (5 bases each). The sequence was obtained from a male donor with early-stage non-small cell lung cancer. The CDR3 is CAISGMGEETQYF. In DNA, the CDR3 is TGTGCCATCAGTGGGATGGGGGAAGAGACCCAGTACTTC.